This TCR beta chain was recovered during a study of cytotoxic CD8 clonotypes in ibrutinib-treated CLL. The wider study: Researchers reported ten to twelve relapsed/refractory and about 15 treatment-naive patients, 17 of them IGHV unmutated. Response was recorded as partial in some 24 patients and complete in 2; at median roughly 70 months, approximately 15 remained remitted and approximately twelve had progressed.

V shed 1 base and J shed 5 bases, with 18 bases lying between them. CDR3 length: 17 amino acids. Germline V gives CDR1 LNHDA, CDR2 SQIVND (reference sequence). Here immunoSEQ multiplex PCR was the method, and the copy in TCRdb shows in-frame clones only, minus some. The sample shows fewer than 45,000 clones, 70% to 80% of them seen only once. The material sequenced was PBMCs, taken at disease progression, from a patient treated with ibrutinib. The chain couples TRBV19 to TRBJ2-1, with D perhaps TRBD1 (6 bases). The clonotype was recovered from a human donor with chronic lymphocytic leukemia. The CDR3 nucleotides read TGTGCCAGTAGTATAGCCGGGTTACGGGACACCCACAATGAGCAGTTCTTC. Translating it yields CASSIAGLRDTHNEQFF.